These T cell receptor beta chains were read from a single sample in a study of Ad26.COV2.S vaccination and SARS-CoV-2 variants. The table came from immunoSEQ multiplex PCR; TCRdb's copy has only in-frame clones and leaves some out. The data contain tens of thousands of clones, about four fifths of them singletons. Sequencing used peripheral blood, obtained after recovery from COVID-19. These receptors all come from a human donor who had recovered from COVID-19. Each CDR3 is given with its conserved first and last residue. Fields, in order: D gene, J gene, clone size, V gene, CDR3 DNA, CDR3 protein. D genes are given only for firm matches. Clone size is shown for a subset of rows, as once, few, many or a class of expanded clone.

>-|TRBJ1-3|-|TRBV28
TGTGCCAGCAGTCCCCGGACAGTCTCTGGAAACACCATATATTTT
CASSPRTVSGNTIYF
>-|TRBJ2-2|few|TRBV14
TGTGCCAGCAGCCAAGTTCACGGCGGGGAGCTGTTTTTT
CASSQVHGGELFF
>-|TRBJ2-2|-|TRBV6-6
TGTGCCAGCAGGGCTAGTAACACCGGGGAGCTGTTTTTT
CASRASNTGELFF
>-|TRBJ1-5|-|TRBV11-2
TGTGCCAGCAGCTTAGATGGGGTCAATCAGCCCCAGCATTTT
CASSLDGVNQPQHF
>-|TRBJ1-1|-|TRBV4-1
TGCGCCAGCAGCCAAGGGCAGGGGAGCGTTAGTGCGAACACTGAAGCTTTCTTT
CASSQGQGSVSANTEAFF
>TRBD2|TRBJ2-7|-|TRBV28
TGTGCCAGCAGCAGACAGCGGGAGCGGTACTTC
CASSRQRERYF
>-|TRBJ2-1|-|TRBV15
TGTGCCACGCGCGAAAGGAGGGAGCAGTTCTTC
CATRERREQFF
>-|TRBJ2-7|-|TRBV27
TGTGCCAGCAGTTTGGCTGGCTCCTACGAGCAGTACTTC
CASSLAGSYEQYF
>-|TRBJ1-5|once|TRBV7-2
TGTGCCAGCAGCTTAGGGGGGGCAGGGGTCAATCAGCCCCAGCATTTT
CASSLGGAGVNQPQHF
>TRBD1|TRBJ2-7|-|TRBV5-1
TGCGCCAGCAGCTTGGGGGACAGGGAGCCCGAAGTCTACGAGCAGTACTTC
CASSLGDREPEVYEQYF
>TRBD2|TRBJ2-1|-|TRBV2
TGTGCCAGCTCCTTACTAGCGGGATCCTACAATGAGCAGTTCTTC
CASSLLAGSYNEQFF
>-|TRBJ2-3|-|TRBV4-1
TGCGCCAGCAGCCAAGATGGCTATGATCGAGATACGCAGTATTTT
CASSQDGYDRDTQYF
>TRBD1|TRBJ2-5|-|TRBV10-3
TGTGCCATCAGCCCCCTCGGGACAGGGGGCCAGAAGACCCAGTACTTC
CAISPLGTGGQKTQYF
>TRBD1|TRBJ2-5|once|TRBV10-3
TGTGCCATCAGTGGGGGACAGCAAGAGACCCAGTACTTC
CAISGGQQETQYF
>TRBD1|TRBJ1-6|-|TRBV3-1/TRBV3-2
TGTGCCAGCAGCGGTCTGACAGGGGTGGGTAATTCACCCCTCCACTTT
CASSGLTGVGNSPLHF
>TRBD1|TRBJ1-1|-|TRBV14
TGTGCCAGCAGCTCGTCAGGGGGCTCTGAAGCTTTCTTT
CASSSSGGSEAFF
>-|TRBJ1-1|once|TRBV18
TGTGCCAGCTCACCACCGTTGGGGACTGAAGCTTTCTTT
CASSPPLGTEAFF
>-|TRBJ2-6|-|TRBV5-6
TGTGCCAGCAGCTGGGGGTTGGGCAACTCTGGGGCCAACGTCCTGACTTTC
CASSWGLGNSGANVLTF
>-|TRBJ1-2|-|TRBV24-1
TGTGCCACCAGCAGGGCCTTAGGATATGGCTACACCTTC
CATSRALGYGYTF
>TRBD2|TRBJ2-7|-|TRBV14
TGTGCCAGCAGCTTGGGACTAGCGGGAGGGTACTCCTACGAGCAGTACTTC
CASSLGLAGGYSYEQYF
>TRBD1|TRBJ2-7|-|TRBV7-9
TGTGCCAGCAGCTCCCGGGACAGCATAATGGACGAGCAGTACTTC
CASSSRDSIMDEQYF
>-|TRBJ1-1|few|TRBV6-4
TGTGCCAGCAGTGACTCTGGGACGTCGGGCACTGAAGCTTTCTTT
CASSDSGTSGTEAFF
>-|TRBJ1-5|-|TRBV7-2
TGTGCCAGCAGCTTGAGACAGGCCAGCAATCAGCCCCAGCATTTT
CASSLRQASNQPQHF
>-|TRBJ2-2|-|TRBV7-8
TGTGCCAGCAGCCCAGGGAACACCGGGGAGCTGTTTTTT
CASSPGNTGELFF
>TRBD1|TRBJ1-1|-|TRBV9
TGTGCCAGCAGCGTTGGGACAGCGAACACTGAAGCTTTCTTT
CASSVGTANTEAFF
>TRBD2|TRBJ2-7|-|TRBV18
TGTGCCAGCCAAGGAGCGGGAGGGCTATACGAGCAGTACTTC
CASQGAGGLYEQYF
>-|TRBJ1-3|-|TRBV11-2
TGTGCCAGCAGCTTATTAGGGTCTGGAAACACCATATATTTT
CASSLLGSGNTIYF
>TRBD1|TRBJ2-1|once|TRBV7-8
TGTGCCAGCATCGACAGGGCCAATGAGCAGTTCTTC
CASIDRANEQFF
>TRBD1|TRBJ1-2|-|TRBV9
TGTGCCAGCAGCGTAGCACAGGGGCTTCGTGGCTACACCTTC
CASSVAQGLRGYTF
>-|TRBJ1-2|-|TRBV12-3/TRBV12-4
TGTGCCAGCAACCCGGGGTATAACTATGGCTACACCTTC
CASNPGYNYGYTF
>TRBD1|TRBJ2-1|few|TRBV6-4
TGTGCCAGCAGTGTGGGACAGGGTTTGGGCAATGAGCAGTTCTTC
CASSVGQGLGNEQFF
>TRBD1|TRBJ2-3|-|TRBV7-8
TGTGCCAGCAGCCGGGACAGGACAACAGATACGCAGTATTTT
CASSRDRTTDTQYF
>TRBD2|TRBJ2-1|-|TRBV5-1
TGCGCCAGCAGGGGACTAGCGGAGCTAGGGCGGTTAAGTGGCAATGAGCAGTTCTTC
CASRGLAELGRLSGNEQFF
>TRBD2|TRBJ2-7|-|TRBV7-2
TGTGCCAGCAGCTCCGGACAAGCGGGAGGGTCCGAGCAGTACTTC
CASSSGQAGGSEQYF
>-|TRBJ1-1|-|TRBV6-5
TGTGCCAGCAGCATGGGTTACACTGAAGCTTTCTTT
CASSMGYTEAFF
>-|TRBJ2-2|-|TRBV27
TGTGCCAGCAGTCCCCGATCGATCAACACCGGGGAGCTGTTTTTT
CASSPRSINTGELFF
>-|TRBJ1-5|many|TRBV6-1
TGTGCCAGCAGTGAACGGTTGCAGGCCCAGCATTTT
CASSERLQAQHF
>-|TRBJ2-5|-|TRBV7-9
TGTGCCAGCAGCCTGCAAGAGACCCAGTACTTC
CASSLQETQYF
>-|TRBJ2-3|-|TRBV28
TGTGCCAGCAGTTTTTACGGCTACACAGATACGCAGTATTTT
CASSFYGYTDTQYF
>TRBD1|TRBJ2-7|few|TRBV5-4
TGTGCCAGCAGCTGGGGACAGGGTTCCTACGAGCAGTACTTC
CASSWGQGSYEQYF
>TRBD1|TRBJ1-2|-|TRBV27
TGTGCCAGCAGCCCGGGACAGCCTAACTATGGCTACACCTTC
CASSPGQPNYGYTF
>-|TRBJ2-1|-|TRBV20-1
TGCAGTGCTCCAAACCTGGGGGAGCAGTTCTTC
CSAPNLGEQFF
>TRBD1|TRBJ1-5|-|TRBV7-2
TGTGCCAGCAGCCCCCGCTTAGGTCAGGGGGATCAGCCCCAGCATTTT
CASSPRLGQGDQPQHF
>-|TRBJ2-3|-|TRBV19
TGTGCCAGTAGTATAGGGACGTTAATTGGAGATACGCAGTATTTT
CASSIGTLIGDTQYF
>TRBD1|TRBJ2-3|-|TRBV10-3
TGTGCCATCGGAAGACAGGGGACAGATACGCAGTATTTT
CAIGRQGTDTQYF
>-|TRBJ1-1|-|TRBV7-6
TGTGCCAGCAGCCAAAAATACAGGCGTCTGAACACTGAAGCTTTCTTT
CASSQKYRRLNTEAFF
>TRBD1|TRBJ1-5|-|TRBV28
TGTGCCAGCAGTTTAGGACAGGGTGGCAATCAGCCCCAGCATTTT
CASSLGQGGNQPQHF
>TRBD2|TRBJ2-1|-|TRBV2
TGTGCCAGCAGTGAAATGTCGGGAGGGCCCGTCCATGAGCAGTTCTTC
CASSEMSGGPVHEQFF
>-|TRBJ1-1|-|TRBV4-1
TGCGCCAGCAGGAGTGGACGACAGGAGAGGTGGACTGAAGCTTTCTTT
CASRSGRQERWTEAFF
>-|TRBJ2-5|few|TRBV12-5
TGTGCTAGTGGGGGCAGGGGACTCCAAGAGACCCAGTACTTC
CASGGRGLQETQYF
>-|TRBJ2-3|-|TRBV2
TGTGCCAGCAGATGGACGCTCATCGCGACAGATACGCAGTATTTT
CASRWTLIATDTQYF
>-|TRBJ2-3|-|TRBV4-3
TGCGCCAGCAGCCAAGATTCGGGGGCTAGCGGAGGTACGCAGTATTTT
CASSQDSGASGGTQYF
>TRBD2|TRBJ2-1|-|TRBV28
TGTGCCAGCAGTTTCTTATCTAGCGGGACCAATGAGCAGTTCTTC
CASSFLSSGTNEQFF